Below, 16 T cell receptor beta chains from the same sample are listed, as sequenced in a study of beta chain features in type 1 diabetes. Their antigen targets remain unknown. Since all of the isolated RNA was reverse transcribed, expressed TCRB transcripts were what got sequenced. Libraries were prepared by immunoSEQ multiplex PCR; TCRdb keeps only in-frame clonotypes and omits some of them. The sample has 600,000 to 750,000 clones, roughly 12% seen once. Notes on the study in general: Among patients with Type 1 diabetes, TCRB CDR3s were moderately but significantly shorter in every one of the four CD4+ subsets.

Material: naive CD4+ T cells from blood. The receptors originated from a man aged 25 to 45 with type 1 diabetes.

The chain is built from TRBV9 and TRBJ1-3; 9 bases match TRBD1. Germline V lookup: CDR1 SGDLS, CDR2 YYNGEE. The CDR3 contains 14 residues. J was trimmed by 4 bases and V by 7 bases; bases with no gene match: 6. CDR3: CASSTGGNGNTIYF. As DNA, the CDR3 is TGTGCCAGCTCCACAGGGGGCAACGGAAACACCATATATTTT.

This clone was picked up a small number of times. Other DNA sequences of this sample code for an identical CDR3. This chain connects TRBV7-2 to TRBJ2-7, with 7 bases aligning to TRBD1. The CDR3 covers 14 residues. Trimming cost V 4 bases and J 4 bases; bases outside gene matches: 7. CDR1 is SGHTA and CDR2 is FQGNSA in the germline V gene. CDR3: CASSSRTGGYEQYF. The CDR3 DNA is TGTGCCAGCAGCTCTCGGACAGGCGGATACGAGCAGTACTTC.

The CDR3 sequence: CASSPGGPLRETQYF. The DNA for the CDR3 is TGTGCCAGCAGTCCCGGGGGGCCCCTCCGAGAGACCCAGTACTTC. The chain has TRBV28 and TRBJ2-5; perhaps TRBD2 as D (7 bases). CDR1 and CDR2 (germline): MDHEN, SYDVKM. The CDR3 totals 15 residues. V lost 5 bases and J 4 bases, leaving 17 bases between the germline ends.

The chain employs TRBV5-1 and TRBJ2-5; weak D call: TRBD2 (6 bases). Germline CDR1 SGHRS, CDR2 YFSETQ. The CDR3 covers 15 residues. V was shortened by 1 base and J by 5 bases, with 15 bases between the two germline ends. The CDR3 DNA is TGCGCCAGCAGCTTGTTGGGTCGGGGGTTGGAGACCCAGTACTTC. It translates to CASSLLGRGLETQYF.

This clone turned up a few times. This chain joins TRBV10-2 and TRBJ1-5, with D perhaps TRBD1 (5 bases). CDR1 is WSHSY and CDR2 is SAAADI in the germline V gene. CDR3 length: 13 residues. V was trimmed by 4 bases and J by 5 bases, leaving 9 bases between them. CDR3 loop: CASSAGRDQPQHF. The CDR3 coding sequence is TGCGCCAGCAGTGCAGGGAGGGATCAGCCCCAGCATTTT.

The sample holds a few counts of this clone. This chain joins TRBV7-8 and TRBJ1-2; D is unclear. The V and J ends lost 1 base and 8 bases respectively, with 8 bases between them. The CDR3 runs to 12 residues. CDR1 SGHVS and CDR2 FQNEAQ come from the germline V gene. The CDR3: CASSLDVAGYTF. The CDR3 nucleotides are TGTGCCAGCAGCTTAGACGTGGCAGGCTACACCTTC.

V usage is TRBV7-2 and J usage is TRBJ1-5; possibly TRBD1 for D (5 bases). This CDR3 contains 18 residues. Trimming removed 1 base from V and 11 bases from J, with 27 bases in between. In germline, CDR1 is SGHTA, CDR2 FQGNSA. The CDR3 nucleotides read TGTGCCAGCAGCTTAGATTCGAAGGGCCGGCGTGGACGGGGGGCCCAGCATTTT. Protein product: CASSLDSKGRRGRGAQHF.

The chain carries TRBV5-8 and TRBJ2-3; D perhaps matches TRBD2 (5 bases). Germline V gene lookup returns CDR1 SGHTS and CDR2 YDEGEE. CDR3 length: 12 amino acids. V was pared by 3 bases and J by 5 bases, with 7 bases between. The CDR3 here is CASSSEVDTQYF. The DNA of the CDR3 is TGTGCCAGCAGCTCGGAGGTAGATACGCAGTATTTT. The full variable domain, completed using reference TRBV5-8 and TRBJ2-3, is EAGVTQSPTHLIKTRGQQATLRCSPISGHTSVYWYQQALGLGLQFLLWYDEGEERNRGNFPPRFSGRQFPNYSSELNVNALELEDSALYLCASSSEVDTQYFGPGTRLTVL.

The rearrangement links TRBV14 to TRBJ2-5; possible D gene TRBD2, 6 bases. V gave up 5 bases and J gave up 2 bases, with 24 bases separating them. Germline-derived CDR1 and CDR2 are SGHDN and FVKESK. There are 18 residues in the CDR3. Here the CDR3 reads CASSGRFIGRELQETQYF. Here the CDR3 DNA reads TGTGCCAGCAGCGGGAGGTTTATTGGCAGGGAACTACAAGAGACCCAGTACTTC.

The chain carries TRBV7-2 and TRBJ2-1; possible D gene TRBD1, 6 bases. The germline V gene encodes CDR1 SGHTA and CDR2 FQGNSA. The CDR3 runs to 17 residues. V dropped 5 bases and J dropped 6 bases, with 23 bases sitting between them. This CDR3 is CASSLSQPGVASNEQFF. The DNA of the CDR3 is TGTGCCAGCAGCCTAAGCCAACCAGGGGTTGCATCCAATGAGCAGTTCTTC. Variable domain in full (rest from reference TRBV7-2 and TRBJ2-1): GAGVSQSPSNKVTEKGKDVELRCDPISGHTALYWYRQSLGQGLEFLIYFQGNSAPDKSGLPSDRFSAERTGGSVSTLTIQRTQQEDSAVYLCASSLSQPGVASNEQFFGPGTRLTVL.

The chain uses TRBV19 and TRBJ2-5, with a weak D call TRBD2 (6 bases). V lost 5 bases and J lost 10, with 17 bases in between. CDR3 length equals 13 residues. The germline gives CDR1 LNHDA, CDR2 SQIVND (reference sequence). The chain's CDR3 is CASSPAGGLRQYF. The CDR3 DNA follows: TGTGCCAGTAGTCCGGCAGGAGGGTTGCGCCAGTACTTC.

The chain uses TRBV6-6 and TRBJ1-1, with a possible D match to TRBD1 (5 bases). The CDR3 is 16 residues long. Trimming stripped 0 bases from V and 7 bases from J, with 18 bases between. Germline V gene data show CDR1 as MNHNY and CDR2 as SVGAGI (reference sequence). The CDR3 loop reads CASSYSGIGLTGEAFF. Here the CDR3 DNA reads TGTGCCAGCAGTTACTCGGGAATAGGCCTCACAGGTGAAGCTTTCTTT.

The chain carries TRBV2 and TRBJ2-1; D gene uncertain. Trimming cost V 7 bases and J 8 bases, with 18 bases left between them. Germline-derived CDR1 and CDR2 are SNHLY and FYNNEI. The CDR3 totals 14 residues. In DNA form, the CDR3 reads TGTGCCAGCATAGGTCGGGCAATAAAGGATGAGCAGTTCTTC. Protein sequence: CASIGRAIKDEQFF. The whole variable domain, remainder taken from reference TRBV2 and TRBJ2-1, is EPEVTQTPSHQVTQMGQEVILRCVPISNHLYFYWYRQILGQKVEFLVSFYNNEISEKSEIFDDQFSVERPDGSNFTLKIRSTKLEDSAMYFCASIGRAIKDEQFFGPGTRLTVL.

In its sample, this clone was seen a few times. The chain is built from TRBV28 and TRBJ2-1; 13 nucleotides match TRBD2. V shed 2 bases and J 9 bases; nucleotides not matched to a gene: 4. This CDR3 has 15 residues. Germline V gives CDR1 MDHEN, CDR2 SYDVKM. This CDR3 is CASSLRLAGGREQFF. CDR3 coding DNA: TGTGCCAGCAGTTTAAGACTAGCGGGGGGCCGTGAGCAGTTCTTC.

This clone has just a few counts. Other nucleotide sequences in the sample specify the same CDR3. As DNA, the CDR3 is TGTGCCAGCAGTTCCGGGACGGTATCCTACGAGCAGTACTTC. Protein sequence: CASSSGTVSYEQYF. The chain combines TRBV28 with TRBJ2-7; D may be TRBD1 or TRBD2 (5 bases each). The ends were cut back, 4 bases at V and 1 base at J, with 11 bases in the middle. Germline V gene sequence: CDR1 MDHEN, CDR2 SYDVKM. The CDR3 has 14 amino acids.

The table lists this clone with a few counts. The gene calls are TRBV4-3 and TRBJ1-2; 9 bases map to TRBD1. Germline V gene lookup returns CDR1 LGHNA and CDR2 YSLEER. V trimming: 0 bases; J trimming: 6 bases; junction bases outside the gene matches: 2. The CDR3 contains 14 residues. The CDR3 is CASSQEGQGHGYTF. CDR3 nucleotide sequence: TGCGCCAGCAGCCAAGAGGGACAGGGTCATGGCTACACCTTC.